The clone carrying this T cell receptor (beta chain) has more than one count but fewer than ten. The entry originates in a study of breast tumors, draining lymph nodes, adjacent tissues. In TCRdb, the multiplex PCR reads were re-called with MiXCR into one record per CDR3 protein. The sample holds approximately 230,000 distinct CDR3 sequences, 30% to 35% seen once. The V gene's germline CDR1 is SGHTA and CDR2 FQGTGA. Trimming took 5 bases from V and 8 from J; bases not matched to a gene: 7. The CDR3 is 13 amino acids. Axillary draining lymph nodes of breast cancer patients supplied the node samples. The receptor was derived from a female donor with breast cancer. Some clones in this sample may be carry-over from other donors' samples. The V call is TRBV7-3, the J call TRBJ1-1, with 8 bases identical to TRBD1. The sample consisted of axillary lymph node tissue. The CDR3 spells CASSRDDRGEAFF. In DNA, the CDR3 is TGTGCCAGCAGCCGAGACGACAGGGGCGAAGCTTTCTTT.